Included here is one T cell receptor (beta chain) sequence, with context. This receptor's antigen is unknown. No base qualities exist here, and no much larger clone lies one base off it. Each donor gave one peripheral blood draw, averaging around 120 mL, which was collected into heparinised tubes. A BD FACSAria II and a panel including CD45RO, CCR7, CD25, CD127, CD95 and CD27 were used to sort naive, central memory, regulatory and stem cell-like memory CD4+ T cells. All sorted populations exceeded 95% purity. PBMCs were separated immediately by Lymphoprep density gradient centrifugation and were stained directly, without being cultured. Samples were stained and sorted in pairs, with one healthy donor and one patient per experiment, so that batch effects were minimized. The entire amount of isolated RNA was reverse transcribed using the High Capacity cDNA Reverse Transcription Kit, so the sequenced TCRB transcripts were expressed ones. Deep immunoSEQ sequencing was performed on naive, central memory and regulatory T cell samples, with an average of roughly 3.6 million total reads per sample. Sorted cells were lysed in RLT buffer and RNA was extracted with DNase-treated RNeasy Micro or Mini kits, depending on cell number. To prevent cross-contamination, every cell subset was processed on its own, while patient and healthy donor samples were processed together. Using the immunoSEQ multiplex PCR, TCRB sequences were amplified from cDNA into 87-bp fragments spanning the CDR3 region. Sequencing of the amplicons was done on the Illumina HiSeq platform. On the study's bioinformatics: Synthetic template baselines were used to correct PCR bias computationally, reads within Hamming distance 2 were collapsed, and singletons that could not be merged were discarded. By aligning reads against IMGT, V, D and J genes, CDR3 length, and insertions or deletions at six rearrangement sites were assigned. Within each subset, clonotype counts were normalized to the number of sorted cells before true diversity and Gini coefficients were calculated with the tcR R package. Repertoire sharing was quantified using the overlap coefficient calculated on TCRB nucleotide sequences. Out-of-frame TCRB sequences from naive cells were analyzed to stand in for the pre-selection repertoire. The immuneACCESS repertoire file appears here via TCRdb, limited to in-frame rearrangements. These files lack a portion of the clones; in checked studies, under half of the deficit traces to unresolved V genes, and the cause of the others is not known. Clone size and the V and J calls come from that table; the DNA yielded D and trimming. For this sample the table gives about 370,000 clones, of which about 15% were detected only once. The ten most abundant clones make up under 0.02% of the sample.

This sample stems from a study of beta chain features in type 1 diabetes (dated by TCRdb to the late 2010s). Notes on the research overall: Patients and healthy donors did not differ in mean age, gender distribution, total cell number or subset yield. A total of 100 million to 110 million sorted cells were examined across all samples, and a strong correlation was observed between cell number per subset and RNA yield. In the study, recently diagnosed type 1 diabetes patients and matched healthy donors were compared on the TCRB repertoires of their sorted circulating CD4+ T cell subsets. Regulatory and stem cell-like memory subsets were isolated from only 8 patients and about eight healthy donors, whereas naive and central memory subsets came from all 28 donors. Study-wide findings and limitations: Naive, central memory and regulatory TCRB repertoires appeared to be more similar among patients than among healthy donors. HLA sub-analyses involved small numbers of individuals, so any influence of HLA type on TCRB rearrangement remained unresolved. Shorter templates might have been favored by PCR, but patient and control samples were amplified and corrected together, so both groups would have been affected equally by any skew. A moderate but significant shortening of TCRB CDR3 length was observed in type 1 diabetes patients in all four CD4+ subsets. Because cDNA was sequenced instead of genomic DNA, activated cells with high expression could be over-represented, although the groups did not differ in activation or CD3 levels. Patients with type 1 diabetes made fewer insertions and deleted more nucleotides at VDJ recombination sites, implying thymic rearrangement abnormalities.

CDR1 SGHNT and CDR2 YYREEE were looked up in the germline V gene (reference sequence). For this chain, trimming is 0 bases at the V end and 10 bases at the J end, and the number of junction bases without a gene match is 8. Taken from cysteine to phenylalanine, the CDR3 has 15 residues. Only the CDR3 DNA stays, 45 bases, in frame from base 1. Input material: naive CD4+ T cells from blood. Taken with the paper, the label for cell subset or site translates to: true naive CD4+ T cells. The clonotype was recovered from a woman younger than 35 in good health. This chain is built from TRBV5-4 and TRBJ2-4, with 9 bases in between that match TRBD2. The CDR3 has the sequence CASSLGSGSAIIQYF. DNA sequence: TGTGCCAGCAGCTTGGGTAGCGGGAGCGCTATAATTCAGTACTTC.